Listed here are 32 T cell receptor beta chains from one sample, sequenced in a study of blood T cell repertoires in COVID-19 (dated by TCRdb to 2018 to 2020). The library was generated by the immunoSEQ multiplex PCR assay. TCRdb's version of the immuneACCESS table is confined to in-frame rearrangements and falls short of the full clone set. An unresolved V gene accounts for under half of the shortfall where checked; the remainder is of unknown origin. This sample comprises approximately 150,000 clones, roughly four fifths of them detected only once. The ten most abundant clones make up around 10% of the sample. The sequenced sample was peripheral blood. These receptors were taken from a man in his sixties with active or convalescent COVID-19.

J is TRBJ1-6 and V is TRBV28; 7 bases line up with TRBD1. Trimming at V came to 5 bases and at J to 0 bases, leaving 13 bases not matched to a gene. Germline lookup yields CDR1 MDHEN and CDR2 SYDVKM. This CDR3 contains 19 residues. CDR3 sequence (DNA): TGTGCCAGCAGTACTAACCCCGGGACAGTTAGCTCCTATAATTCACCCCTCCACTTT. Encoded protein: CASSTNPGTVSSYNSPLHF.

J is TRBJ2-2 and V is TRBV19; 13 positions agree with TRBD2. Germline CDR1 LNHDA, CDR2 SQIVND (reference sequence). V shed 3 bases, J shed 2 bases, and the junction held 15 bases outside the gene matches. This CDR3 comprises 21 residues. CDR3 in amino acids: CASSIPGTSGTPVVNTGELFF. Here the CDR3 DNA reads TGTGCCAGTAGTATCCCCGGGACTAGCGGGACGCCCGTCGTTAACACCGGGGAGCTGTTTTTT. The full variable domain, with the rest looked up from reference TRBV19 and TRBJ2-2, is DGGITQSPKYLFRKEGQNVTLSCEQNLNHDAMYWYRQDPGQGLRLIYYSQIVNDFQKGDIAEGYSVSREKKESFPLTVTSAQKNPTAFYLCASSIPGTSGTPVVNTGELFFGEGSRLTVL.

The V and J genes are TRBV5-5 and TRBJ1-2, with D possibly matching TRBD1 (6 bases). CDR3 size: 15 residues. The germline V and J ends were trimmed by 0 bases and 3 bases, with 12 bases remaining between them. Germline values: CDR1 SGHKS, CDR2 YYEKEE (reference sequence). The CDR3 loop reads CASSLVAGADYGYTF. CDR3 sequence (DNA): TGTGCCAGCAGCTTGGTGGCAGGGGCAGACTATGGCTACACCTTC. The complete variable domain, with remaining parts taken from reference TRBV5-5 and TRBJ1-2, reads DAGVTQSPTHLIKTRGQQVTLRCSPISGHKSVSWYQQVLGQGPQFIFQYYEKEERGRGNFPDRFSARQFPNYSSELNVNALLLGDSALYLCASSLVAGADYGYTFGSGTRLTVV.

This chain uses TRBV28 with TRBJ2-1; D not resolved. V was clipped by 6 bases and J by 10 bases, with 10 bases between them. The germline gives CDR1 MDHEN, CDR2 SYDVKM. The length of the CDR3 is 11 residues. The CDR3 loop is CASRKRSEQFF. DNA of the CDR3: TGTGCCAGCAGGAAGAGATCCGAGCAGTTCTTC. Using reference TRBV28 and TRBJ2-1 for the parts outside the CDR3, the full variable domain is DVKVTQSSRYLVKRTGEKVFLECVQDMDHENMFWYRQDPGLGLRLIYFSYDVKMKEKGDIPEGYSVSREKKERFSLILESASTNQTSMYLCASRKRSEQFFGPGTRLTVL.

The chain employs TRBV28 and TRBJ2-5, with TRBD1 matching over 8 bases. The germline V gene encodes CDR1 MDHEN and CDR2 SYDVKM. The CDR3 has 15 residues. V was clipped by 2 bases and J by 5 bases; unmatched bases: 7. The CDR3 region has the DNA TGTGCCAGCAGTTTAAATTCAGGGGGCTGGGAGACCCAGTACTTC. Translated, it gives CASSLNSGGWETQYF.

This clone was seen a few times. This chain joins TRBV28 and TRBJ1-5; 7 nucleotides line up with TRBD1. The trim removed 9 bases at V and 5 bases at J, leaving 7 bases unmatched. Germline-derived CDR1 and CDR2 are MDHEN and SYDVKM. The CDR3 covers 13 residues. The CDR3 coding sequence is TGTGCCAGTAACGACAGGGTAGATCAGCCCCAGCATTTT. Translation: CASNDRVDQPQHF. Full variable domain (rest looked up from reference TRBV28 and TRBJ1-5): DVKVTQSSRYLVKRTGEKVFLECVQDMDHENMFWYRQDPGLGLRLIYFSYDVKMKEKGDIPEGYSVSREKKERFSLILESASTNQTSMYLCASNDRVDQPQHFGDGTRLSIL.

In DNA, the CDR3 is TGTGCCAGCAGCCTTGGGGGACAGGGGCTGGATACGCAGTATTTT. This translates into CASSLGGQGLDTQYF. The chain is built from TRBV7-6 and TRBJ2-3; 10 bases agree with TRBD1. Germline V gives CDR1 SGHVS, CDR2 FNYEAQ. The CDR3 totals 15 residues. V lost 5 bases to trimming and J lost 6 bases; unmatched junction nucleotides: 8.

The V gene is TRBV5-1, the J gene TRBJ2-1; the match to TRBD1 covers 8 bases. Germline values: CDR1 SGHRS, CDR2 YFSETQ. This CDR3 is built from 19 residues. J lost 0 bases, V lost 3 bases, and 14 bases had no gene match. CDR3 sequence: CASSSFGQGASSSYNEQFF. The CDR3 region has the DNA TGCGCCAGCAGCTCCTTTGGGCAGGGGGCGTCCAGCTCCTACAATGAGCAGTTCTTC.

This clone showed up just once. The rearrangement uses TRBV7-3 and TRBJ2-3; TRBD2 is a possible D gene (7 bases). CDR3 size: 16 residues. Germline V lookup: CDR1 SGHTA, CDR2 FQGTGA. Trimming shortened V by 5 bases and J by 2 bases, and 17 bases separated the two germline ends. In DNA form, the CDR3 reads TGTGCCAGCAGCCGCGCGGGGGCGGGGGTCACAGATACGCAGTATTTT. Protein sequence: CASSRAGAGVTDTQYF.

The chain is built from TRBV7-9 and TRBJ1-5; D might be TRBD1 (6 bases). The germline CDR1 and CDR2 sequences are SEHNR and FQNEAQ (reference sequence). CDR3 length equals 13 residues. V dropped 5 bases and J dropped 3 bases, with 8 bases sitting between them. The CDR3 bases are TGTGCCAGCAGCGCGGGGGCCAATCAGCCCCAGCATTTT. Translation gives CASSAGANQPQHF.

The V and J genes are TRBV5-1 and TRBJ1-3; unclear D gene. The CDR3 has 12 residues. Germline V gives CDR1 SGHRS, CDR2 YFSETQ. Trimming stripped 4 bases from V and 4 bases from J, with 6 bases between. The CDR3 sequence is CASSPPGNTIYF. DNA of the CDR3: TGCGCCAGCAGCCCCCCAGGAAACACCATATATTTT.

V is TRBV7-8 and J is TRBJ2-7, with 10 positions matching TRBD2. Germline CDR1 is SGHVS and CDR2 is FQNEAQ. V lost 5 bases, J lost 4 bases, and 17 bases stayed unmatched. CDR3 size: 18 residues. CDR3 protein: CASSRRAIAGGSEYEQYF. The CDR3 DNA reads as TGTGCCAGCAGCCGACGGGCGATAGCGGGGGGTTCAGAGTACGAGCAGTACTTC.

The V and J genes are TRBV11-2 and TRBJ2-7; TRBD2 might be the D (6 bases). The V and J ends lost 6 bases and 5 bases respectively, with 17 bases between them. The CDR3 totals 14 residues. Germline V lookup: CDR1 SGHAT, CDR2 FQNNGV. The CDR3 DNA follows: TGTGCCAGCAGTAGGAGGGGTGTCGGCGACGAGCAGTACTTC. Translation: CASSRRGVGDEQYF.

This clone was observed once. This chain links TRBV27 with TRBJ2-5, with TRBD2 matching 9 bases. Trimming at V came to 5 bases and at J to 5 bases, leaving 15 bases not matched to a gene. The CDR3 covers 17 residues. CDR1 MNHEY and CDR2 SMNVEV come from the germline V gene (reference sequence). The CDR3 reads CASSRGVVAGARETQYF. The CDR3 DNA follows: TGTGCCAGCAGTCGGGGCGTAGTAGCGGGGGCCAGGGAGACCCAGTACTTC.

The CDR3: CASTKTGEDTIYF. The CDR3 DNA reads as TGTGCCAGTACAAAGACAGGGGAGGACACCATATATTTT. V usage is TRBV19 and J usage is TRBJ1-3; 8 bases map to TRBD1. The CDR3 length is 13 residues. The V and J ends lost 7 bases and 8 bases, in that order; junction bases with no gene match: 7. Germline CDR1 and CDR2: LNHDA and SQIVND (reference sequence).

In this sample, this clone turned up a few times. This rearrangement joins TRBV7-2 to TRBJ1-5; perhaps TRBD1 as D (6 bases). Germline CDR1 is SGHTA and CDR2 is FQGNSA. The CDR3 extends over 14 amino acids. The germline V and J ends were trimmed by 9 bases and 1 base, with 13 bases remaining between them. The CDR3: CASNPGGSNQPQHF. CDR3 in DNA: TGTGCCAGTAACCCGGGGGGCAGCAATCAGCCCCAGCATTTT. Filled out from reference TRBV7-2 and TRBJ1-5, the complete variable domain reads GAGVSQSPSNKVTEKGKDVELRCDPISGHTALYWYRQSLGQGLEFLIYFQGNSAPDKSGLPSDRFSAERTGGSVSTLTIQRTQQEDSAVYLCASNPGGSNQPQHFGDGTRLSIL.

There are a few counts of this clone. V is TRBV6-4 and J is TRBJ2-3; D perhaps matches TRBD2 (6 bases). In germline, CDR1 is MRHNA, CDR2 SNTAGT. CDR3 length equals 14 residues. The V gene lost 4 bases and the J gene lost 1 base, with 9 bases spanning the gap. As DNA, the CDR3 is TGTGCCAGCAGTGTGAGGGAGGGCACAGATACGCAGTATTTT. This encodes CASSVREGTDTQYF.

J is TRBJ2-5 and V is TRBV5-1, with 12 bases fitting TRBD2. The CDR3 is 15 amino acids. Germline V gives CDR1 SGHRS, CDR2 YFSETQ. Trimming removed 4 bases from V and 1 base from J; junction bases left unmatched: 2. The CDR3 region is CASSASGGAQETQYF. Written as DNA, the CDR3 is TGCGCCAGCAGCGCTAGCGGGGGGGCCCAAGAGACCCAGTACTTC.

The chain employs TRBV7-6 and TRBJ2-5, with 7 bases lining up with TRBD1. The CDR3 is 15 amino acids. The germline CDR1 and CDR2 sequences are SGHVS and FNYEAQ. Trimming removed 5 bases from V and 2 bases from J; junction bases left unmatched: 8. CDR3 in amino acids: CASSPLTGYQETQYF. As DNA, the CDR3 is TGTGCCAGCAGCCCGCTGACAGGGTATCAAGAGACCCAGTACTTC. The complete variable domain, with remaining parts taken from reference TRBV7-6 and TRBJ2-5, reads GAGVSQSPRYKVTKRGQDVALRCDPISGHVSLYWYRQALGQGPEFLTYFNYEAQQDKSGLPNDRFSAERPEGSISTLTIQRTEQRDSAMYRCASSPLTGYQETQYFGPGTRLLVL.

The chain uses TRBV11-3 and TRBJ2-1; D possibly corresponds to TRBD2 (5 bases). This CDR3 is 13 amino acids long. The germline V gene encodes CDR1 SGHNT and CDR2 YENEEA. The V gene lost 4 bases and the J gene lost 6 bases, with 10 bases spanning the gap. CDR3 protein: CASSSLDSNEQFF. The CDR3 bases are TGTGCCAGCAGCTCCCTGGACTCCAATGAGCAGTTCTTC. Variable domain in full (rest from reference TRBV11-3 and TRBJ2-1): EAGVVQSPRYKIIEKKQPVAFWCNPISGHNTLYWYLQNLGQGPELLIRYENEEAVDDSQLPKDRFSAERLKGVDSTLKIQPAELGDSAVYLCASSSLDSNEQFFGPGTRLTVL.

This chain's CDR3 is CASRLGTNYNEQFF. CDR3 in DNA: TGTGCCAGCAGACTCGGGACTAACTACAATGAGCAGTTCTTC. This chain joins TRBV2 and TRBJ2-1; 7 positions agree with TRBD2. Trimming at V came to 6 bases and at J to 3 bases, leaving 5 bases not matched to a gene. The CDR3 length is 14 residues. Germline V gene data show CDR1 as SNHLY and CDR2 as FYNNEI.

The V and J genes are TRBV5-1 and TRBJ1-1; TRBD1 is a possible D gene (6 bases). CDR3 length: 14 residues. CDR1 and CDR2 from the germline V gene are SGHRS and YFSETQ. With 4 bases removed from V and 1 base from J, the gap between germline ends came to 11 bases. Written as DNA, the CDR3 is TGCGCCAGCAGCCGCACAGGGAGGAACACTGAAGCTTTCTTT. Amino acids: CASSRTGRNTEAFF. Full variable domain (remainder filled in from reference TRBV5-1 and TRBJ1-1): KAGVTQTPRYLIKTRGQQVTLSCSPISGHRSVSWYQQTPGQGLQFLFEYFSETQRNKGNFPGRFSGRQFSNSRSEMNVSTLELGDSALYLCASSRTGRNTEAFFGQGTRLTVV.

As concerns this clone: The same CDR3 also results from other DNA sequences found in this sample. The chain has TRBV3-1 (or the pseudogene TRBV3-2) and TRBJ2-5; 9 bases map to TRBD1. V was pared by 1 base and J by 4 bases, with 4 bases of the junction left unmatched. The CDR3 runs 15 residues. CDR1 and CDR2 from the germline V gene are LGHDT and YNNKEL (reference sequence). The CDR3 DNA reads as TGTGCCAGCAGCCAAGGGACAGGGGTTGGAGAGACCCAGTACTTC. This encodes CASSQGTGVGETQYF.

V is TRBV19 and J is TRBJ1-5; D is possibly TRBD1 (6 bases). This CDR3 region has 15 residues. Per germline, CDR1 LNHDA and CDR2 SQIVND (reference sequence). V was trimmed by 2 bases and J by 7 bases, leaving 15 bases between them. The CDR3 bases are TGTGCCAGTAGTATATCCGGCAGGGACACACAGCCCCAGCATTTT. Translation gives CASSISGRDTQPQHF.

V usage is TRBV29-1 and J usage is TRBJ2-5; perhaps TRBD1 as D (5 bases). Trimming left V 8 bases short and J 5 bases short, with 18 bases between. Germline lookup yields CDR1 SQVTM and CDR2 ANQGSEA. The CDR3 runs 13 residues. The CDR3: CSLSQGFQETQYF. In nucleotides, the CDR3 is TGCAGCTTATCTCAGGGATTTCAGGAGACCCAGTACTTC.

This sequence joins TRBV5-6 and TRBJ2-1; 13 bases agree with TRBD2. Looked up from germline, CDR1 is SGHDT and CDR2 is YYEEEE. Trimming removed 4 bases from V and 0 bases from J; junction bases left unmatched: 7. This CDR3 contains 18 residues. CDR3 region: CASSGGLAGVTSYNEQFF. The CDR3 DNA reads as TGTGCCAGCAGCGGTGGACTAGCGGGGGTCACCTCCTACAATGAGCAGTTCTTC.

The chain joins TRBV7-9 to TRBJ2-7; possible D gene TRBD1, 6 bases. CDR3 length: 13 residues. V lost 3 bases and J 5 bases, leaving 11 bases between the germline ends. Looked up from germline, CDR1 is SEHNR and CDR2 is FQNEAQ (reference sequence). The CDR3 nucleotides read TGTGCCAGCAGCTTCACAGGGTTAGACGAGCAGTACTTC. Translation gives CASSFTGLDEQYF.

This clone was seen a single time. V and J are TRBV5-1 and TRBJ2-7; 14 nucleotides agree with TRBD2. The length of the CDR3 is 16 residues. Germline V gene sequence: CDR1 SGHRS, CDR2 YFSETQ. Germline trimming cut 3 bases from V and 7 bases from J; bases unmatched to any gene: 9. The CDR3 here is CASSSGTSGSVWEQYF. In DNA, the CDR3 is TGCGCCAGCAGCTCGGGGACTAGCGGGAGCGTTTGGGAGCAGTACTTC.

The chain carries TRBV20-1 and TRBJ2-7, with 8 bases fitting TRBD2. Germline lookup yields CDR1 DFQATT and CDR2 SNEGSKA (reference sequence). The CDR3 covers 14 residues. V shed 3 bases, J shed 2 bases, and the junction held 6 bases outside the gene matches. The DNA for the CDR3 is TGCAGTGCTAGTGGCGGGGGGAAAACCTACGAGCAGTACTTC. This translates into CSASGGGKTYEQYF.

Within the sample, this clone is large. This chain joins TRBV6-5 and TRBJ2-1, with D tentatively TRBD2 (7 bases). Germline CDR1 reads MNHEY; CDR2 reads SVGAGI. V was clipped by 2 bases and J by 9 bases, with 14 bases between them. The CDR3 extends over 14 amino acids. The CDR3 here is CASSYGGGLVEQFF. DNA of the CDR3: TGTGCCAGCAGTTACGGGGGGGGGCTGGTTGAGCAGTTCTTC.

V gene TRBV19 combines with J gene TRBJ2-7; 7 bases are a match to TRBD2. CDR3 length: 15 amino acids. V lost 6 bases and J lost 2; bases outside the gene matches: 10. Germline V gene sequence: CDR1 LNHDA, CDR2 SQIVND (reference sequence). The chain's CDR3 is CASRPGTTTTYEQYF. The CDR3 DNA sequence: TGTGCCAGTAGACCCGGGACTACCACAACCTACGAGCAGTACTTC.

The rearrangement joins TRBV6-5 to TRBJ1-5, with 7 positions matching TRBD1. The ends lost 5 bases at V and 0 bases at J; junction bases unmatched: 4. Germline V gene lookup returns CDR1 MNHEY and CDR2 SVGAGI. The CDR3 spans 15 residues. The chain's CDR3 is CASSPGTVSNQPQHF. In DNA, the CDR3 is TGTGCCAGCAGTCCAGGGACAGTTAGCAATCAGCCCCAGCATTTT.